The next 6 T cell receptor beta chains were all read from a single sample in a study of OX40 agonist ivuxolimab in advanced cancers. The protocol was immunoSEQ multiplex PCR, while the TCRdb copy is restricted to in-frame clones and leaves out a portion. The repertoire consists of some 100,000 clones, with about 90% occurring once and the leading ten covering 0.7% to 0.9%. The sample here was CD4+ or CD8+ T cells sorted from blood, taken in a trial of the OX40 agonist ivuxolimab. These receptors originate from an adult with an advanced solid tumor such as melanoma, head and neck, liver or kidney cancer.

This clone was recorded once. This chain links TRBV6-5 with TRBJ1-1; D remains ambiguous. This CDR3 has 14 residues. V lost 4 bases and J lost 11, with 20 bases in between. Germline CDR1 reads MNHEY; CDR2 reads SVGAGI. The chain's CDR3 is CASSSHLADDGAFF. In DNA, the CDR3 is TGTGCCAGCAGTTCCCACCTGGCCGACGACGGGGCTTTCTTT.

The DNA for the CDR3 is TGTGCCAGCAGCAGGGACTACTGGGAGCAGTACTTC. Translation: CASSRDYWEQYF. This rearrangement joins TRBV2 to TRBJ2-7; 7 bases map to TRBD2. After removal of 6 bases from V and 7 bases from J, the junction contained 6 bases not matched to a gene. CDR3 length: 12 residues. Per the germline V gene, CDR1 is SNHLY and CDR2 is FYNNEI.

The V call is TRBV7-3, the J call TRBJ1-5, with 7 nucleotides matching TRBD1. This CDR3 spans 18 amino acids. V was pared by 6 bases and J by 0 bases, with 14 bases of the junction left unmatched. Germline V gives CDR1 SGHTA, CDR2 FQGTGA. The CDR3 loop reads CASSLTGTEAYSNQPQHF. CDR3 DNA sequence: TGTGCCAGCAGTCTAACCGGGACAGAGGCCTATAGCAATCAGCCCCAGCATTTT.

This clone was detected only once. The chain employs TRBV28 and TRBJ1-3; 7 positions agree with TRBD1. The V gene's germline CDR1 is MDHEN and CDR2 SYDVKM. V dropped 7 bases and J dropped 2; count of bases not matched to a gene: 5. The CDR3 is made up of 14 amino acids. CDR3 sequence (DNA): TGTGCCAGCACCCGTCAGGGGGCTGGAAACACCATATATTTT. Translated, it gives CASTRQGAGNTIYF.

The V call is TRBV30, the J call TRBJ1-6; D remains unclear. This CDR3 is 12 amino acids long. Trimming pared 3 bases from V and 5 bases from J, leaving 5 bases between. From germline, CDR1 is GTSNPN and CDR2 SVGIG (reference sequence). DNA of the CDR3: TGTGCCTGGAGCAGGAATAATTCACCCCTCCACTTT. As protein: CAWSRNNSPLHF.

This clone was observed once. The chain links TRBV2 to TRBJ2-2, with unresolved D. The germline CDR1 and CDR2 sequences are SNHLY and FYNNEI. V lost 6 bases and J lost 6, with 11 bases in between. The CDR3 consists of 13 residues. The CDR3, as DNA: TGTGCCAGCAGCCCCCTCAGTTCCGGGGAGCTGTTTTTT. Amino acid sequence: CASSPLSSGELFF.